The next 15 T cell receptor beta chains were all read from a single sample in a study of T cells after yellow fever vaccination. TCRdb redid the calling of the 5' RACE reads with MiXCR, one entry per CDR3 protein. Of approximately 260,000 distinct CDR3 sequences listed, 10% to 15% are singletons. Sequencing was performed on CD4+ T cells sorted from PBMCs, taken 45 days after the yellow fever booster vaccination. All receptors derive from a man aged 25 to 40 who received the YFV17D yellow fever vaccine.

The chain joins TRBV3-1 to TRBJ2-1; TRBD2 matches at 14 bases. There are 16 residues in the CDR3. With V trimmed by 2 bases and J by 5 bases, 2 bases remained unmatched. Germline lookup yields CDR1 LGHDT and CDR2 YNNKEL (reference sequence). The CDR3 DNA sequence: TGTGCCAGCAGCCAACGGACTAGCGGGAGGCACAATGAGCAGTTCTTC. It is translated as CASSQRTSGRHNEQFF.

This clonotype turned up a few times. The rearrangement joins TRBV7-2 to TRBJ2-5; D ambiguous. V gave up 7 bases and J gave up 5 bases, with 23 bases separating them. Germline assignment: CDR1 SGHTA and CDR2 FQGNSA. CDR3 length: 16 amino acids. In nucleotides, the CDR3 is TGTGCCAGCACCGCGGCCTTGGCTAGTGGTCTGGAGACCCAGTACTTC. Amino acid sequence: CASTAALASGLETQYF.

This clonotype has only a few counts. The chain couples TRBV24-1 to TRBJ2-6; D is uncertain. The V gene lost 3 bases and the J gene lost 3 bases, with 14 bases spanning the gap. The germline V gene has CDR1 KGHDR and CDR2 SFDVKD. CDR3 length equals 17 residues. CDR3 region: CATSDPSGKSGANVLTF. The CDR3 DNA follows: TGTGCCACCAGTGATCCCTCCGGAAAAAGTGGGGCCAACGTCCTGACTTTC.

The chain employs TRBV7-3 and TRBJ2-1; 8 bases are a match to TRBD2. In germline, CDR1 is SGHTA, CDR2 FQGTGA. The CDR3 is 14 amino acids. Unmatched junction bases numbered 6, after V lost 2 bases and J lost 9 bases. In DNA form, the CDR3 reads TGTGCCAGCAGCTTATCCAGCGGGAGCATTGAGCAGTTCTTC. This gives the protein CASSLSSGSIEQFF.

CDR3 sequence: CASSPPGTSSVEQFF. CDR3 coding DNA: TGTGCCAGCAGCCCCCCTGGGACTAGTTCGGTTGAGCAGTTCTTC. The V call is TRBV11-2, the J call TRBJ2-1; 8 bases align to TRBD2. The CDR3 extends over 15 amino acids. The trim removed 5 bases at V and 9 bases at J, leaving 12 bases unmatched. Germline V CDR1 and CDR2: SGHAT, FQNNGV.

This clonotype was observed a handful of times. The gene calls are TRBV20-1 and TRBJ2-3, with 10 bases lining up with TRBD2. The CDR3 is 16 residues long. Germline V gene sequence: CDR1 DFQATT, CDR2 SNEGSKA (reference sequence). Trimming took 6 bases from V and 1 from J; bases not matched to a gene: 10. The CDR3 DNA reads TGCAGTGCCGAAGCGGGAGCGGGAGGGGGCACAGATACGCAGTATTTT. Translation gives CSAEAGAGGGTDTQYF.

In this sample, this clonotype turned up a few times. V and J are TRBV5-1 and TRBJ2-1, with 11 nucleotides matching TRBD2. With 4 bases clipped from V and 6 bases from J, the junction kept 6 bases outside the gene matches. Germline CDR1 is SGHRS and CDR2 is YFSETQ. The CDR3 extends over 15 amino acids. The CDR3 nucleotides are TGCGCCAGCAGCCCCCTGACTAGCGGGATCAATGAGCAGTTCTTC. It encodes CASSPLTSGINEQFF. The whole variable domain, filled in from reference TRBV5-1 and TRBJ2-1, reads KAGVTQTPRYLIKTRGQQVTLSCSPISGHRSVSWYQQTPGQGLQFLFEYFSETQRNKGNFPGRFSGRQFSNSRSEMNVSTLELGDSALYLCASSPLTSGINEQFFGPGTRLTVL.

This clonotype was detected only a few times. V and J are TRBV5-1 and TRBJ2-3; D remains unclear. This CDR3 is built from 14 residues. Germline V gene data show CDR1 as SGHRS and CDR2 as YFSETQ. V was pared by 3 bases and J by 0 bases, with 8 bases between. CDR3 residues: CASSSPDSTDTQYF. DNA for the CDR3: TGCGCCAGCAGCTCCCCGGACAGCACAGATACGCAGTATTTT.

Notes on this clonotype: One end of the junction fails to match germline, which may point to a read error. The V call is TRBV20-1, the J call TRBJ2-2; TRBD1 matches at 7 bases. This CDR3 region has 16 residues. The germline gives CDR1 DFQATT, CDR2 SNEGSKA (reference sequence). CDR3 nucleotide sequence: TGCAGTGCTAGAGATCAGGGGGTAGTAGGCACCGGGGAGATGTTTTTT. It encodes CSARDQGVVGTGEMFF.

This clonotype was seen repeatedly, ten times or more. The rearrangement uses TRBV29-1 and TRBJ2-2; TRBD2 matches at 10 bases. V gave up 7 bases and J gave up 7 bases; unmatched junction bases: 6. CDR1 and CDR2 (germline): SQVTM, ANQGSEA. This CDR3 spans 13 amino acids. CDR3 bases: TGCAGCGCCAGGACTAGCGGAGGCGGGGAGCTGTTTTTT. Encoded protein: CSARTSGGGELFF.

This clonotype has just a few counts. The chain recombines TRBV29-1 with TRBJ2-2, with 9 bases aligning to TRBD1. There are 13 residues in the CDR3. J gave up 7 bases and V 4 bases, and 4 bases lay outside the gene matches. Germline loops: CDR1 SQVTM, CDR2 ANQGSEA. DNA for the CDR3: TGCAGCGTTGGGGACAGGGCCGGCGGGGAGCTGTTTTTT. Protein: CSVGDRAGGELFF.

This chain joins TRBV5-1 and TRBJ2-7, with 9 bases fitting TRBD1. The V gene's germline CDR1 is SGHRS and CDR2 YFSETQ. The CDR3 extends over 15 amino acids. Losses at the gene ends were 3 bases for V and 0 bases for J; bases not matched to a gene: 4. Written as DNA, the CDR3 is TGCGCCAGCAGCTCGGGACAGGGTAGCTCCTACGAGCAGTACTTC. Amino acids: CASSSGQGSSYEQYF.

The chain links TRBV19 to TRBJ2-1, with TRBD2 identical over 14 bases. V shed 6 bases, J shed 13 bases, and the junction held 14 bases outside the gene matches. This CDR3 has 16 residues. CDR1 and CDR2 from the germline V gene are LNHDA and SQIVND (reference sequence). CDR3 coding DNA: TGTGCCAGTAGCGCACGTGGGACTAGCGGGAGTTTGGTTCAGTTCTTC. Amino acid sequence: CASSARGTSGSLVQFF.

This clonotype was counted a few times. V gene TRBV29-1 combines with J gene TRBJ2-3; TRBD1 aligns across 10 bases. Germline V lookup: CDR1 SQVTM, CDR2 ANQGSEA. The CDR3 has 14 amino acids. V dropped 1 base and J dropped 3; count of bases not matched to a gene: 1. For the CDR3, the DNA is TGCAGCGTTGAAGGACAGGGGGCGACAGATACGCAGTATTTT. Translating it yields CSVEGQGATDTQYF.

The chain's CDR3 is CASSPGQVSHEQYF. DNA for the CDR3: TGTGCCAGCTCGCCGGGACAGGTTTCCCACGAGCAGTACTTC. The V and J genes are TRBV18 and TRBJ2-7, with 8 bases lining up with TRBD1. Germline CDR1 KGHSH, CDR2 LQKENI. J was trimmed by 5 bases and V by 6 bases; bases with no gene match: 9. The CDR3 has 14 residues.